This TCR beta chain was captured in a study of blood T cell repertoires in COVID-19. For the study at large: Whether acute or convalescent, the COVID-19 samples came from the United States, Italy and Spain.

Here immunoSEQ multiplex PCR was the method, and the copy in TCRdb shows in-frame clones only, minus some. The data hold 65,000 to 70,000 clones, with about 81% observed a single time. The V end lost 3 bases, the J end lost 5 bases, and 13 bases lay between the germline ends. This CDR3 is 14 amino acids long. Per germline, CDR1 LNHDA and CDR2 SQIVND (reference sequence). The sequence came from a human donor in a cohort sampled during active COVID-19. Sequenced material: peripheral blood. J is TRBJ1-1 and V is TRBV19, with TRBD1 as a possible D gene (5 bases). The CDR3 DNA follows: TGTGCCAGTAGTATTACCGGGGGTTATACTGAAGCTTTCTTT. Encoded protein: CASSITGGYTEAFF.